These 21 T cell receptor beta chains were sequenced from one sample in a study of the immune and genomic landscape of osteosarcoma. Repertoires were generated with immunoSEQ multiplex PCR, while TCRdb's copy carries only in-frame clones and drops some. The data contain 2,500 or so clones, approximately 77% of them singletons. The sample taken for sequencing was tumor tissue from a local recurrence in the femur. The source of these receptors is a man between 18 and 35 years old with osteosarcoma.

This clone was found a few times. V and J are TRBV2 and TRBJ1-5; D unresolved. CDR3 length: 15 residues. Germline CDR1 and CDR2: SNHLY and FYNNEI. V was pared by 7 bases and J by 0 bases, with 13 bases between. CDR3: CASTQGRVSNQPQHF. CDR3 bases: TGTGCCAGCACCCAAGGTAGGGTTAGCAATCAGCCCCAGCATTTT.

V usage is TRBV9 and J usage is TRBJ2-5, with D uncertain. The DNA end is more similar to TRBJ2-7, so the J call may be wrong. From germline, CDR1 is SGDLS and CDR2 YYNGEE. This CDR3 contains 14 residues. In nucleotides, the CDR3 is TGTGCCAGCAGCCCTGACGGGTATCGCCACGAGCAGTACTTC. As protein: CASSPDGYRHEQYF.

By share, this clone counts as large. The J gene is TRBJ1-5, the V gene TRBV6-1, with D maybe TRBD1 (5 bases). Trimming stripped 5 bases from V and 7 bases from J, with 18 bases between. This CDR3 spans 15 amino acids. CDR1 MNHNS and CDR2 SASEGT come from the germline V gene. The CDR3: CASSSRGEGHQPQHF. CDR3 nucleotide sequence: TGTGCCAGCAGTTCAAGAGGGGAGGGCCACCAGCCCCAGCATTTT.

The sample holds a few counts of this clone. The V gene is TRBV7-9, the J gene TRBJ2-7; weak D call: TRBD1 (6 bases). V dropped 7 bases and J dropped 1 base, with 8 bases sitting between them. Germline V gene data show CDR1 as SEHNR and CDR2 as FQNEAQ (reference sequence). The CDR3 length is 12 residues. As DNA, the CDR3 is TGTGCCAGCATCGGACAGTCCTACGAGCAGTACTTC. Translated, it gives CASIGQSYEQYF.

The chain's CDR3 is CASSDWGTASTDTQYF. The CDR3 nucleotides are TGTGCCAGCAGTGATTGGGGGACGGCTAGCACAGATACGCAGTATTTT. The J gene is TRBJ2-3, the V gene TRBV6-1, with D perhaps matching TRBD1 or TRBD2 (5 bases each). Per germline, CDR1 MNHNS and CDR2 SASEGT. The length of the CDR3 is 16 residues. Trimming removed 3 bases from V and 0 bases from J, with 13 bases in between.

The rearrangement uses TRBV20-1 and TRBJ2-5; D not resolved. CDR3 size: 11 residues. The ends were cut back, 1 base at V and 7 bases at J, with 7 bases in the middle. Germline V gene data show CDR1 as DFQATT and CDR2 as SNEGSKA (reference sequence). This CDR3 is CSARVSRTQYF. The CDR3 DNA is TGCAGTGCTAGAGTGTCGAGGACCCAGTACTTC.

The chain uses TRBV10-3 and TRBJ1-1; D unclear. V lost 2 bases to trimming and J lost 6 bases, with 10 bases between them. CDR3 length: 13 amino acids. Germline CDR1 reads ENHRY; CDR2 reads SYGVKD. CDR3 sequence: CAISEPRSAEAFF. Written as DNA, the CDR3 is TGTGCCATCAGTGAGCCCCGAAGTGCTGAAGCTTTCTTT.

CDR3: CASSPDGGGRHNEQFF. The DNA of the CDR3 is TGTGCCAGCAGCCCTGATGGCGGGGGGCGTCACAATGAGCAGTTCTTC. The chain uses TRBV7-8 and TRBJ2-1; 8 nucleotides match TRBD2. This CDR3 spans 16 amino acids. Trimming removed 5 bases from V and 5 bases from J; junction bases left unmatched: 11. Germline assignment: CDR1 SGHVS and CDR2 FQNEAQ.

This clone was seen just once. The chain uses TRBV7-3 and TRBJ2-3; D possibly corresponds to TRBD2 (5 bases). Trimming cost V 5 bases and J 0 bases, with 9 bases left between them. The V gene's germline CDR1 is SGHTA and CDR2 FQGTGA. This CDR3 comprises 14 residues. The chain's CDR3 is CASSLAPSTDTQYF. The CDR3 DNA follows: TGTGCCAGCAGCCTAGCACCCAGCACAGATACGCAGTATTTT.

This clone was seen once. The rearrangement links TRBV13 to TRBJ2-3, with 11 bases identical to TRBD2. Germline CDR1 and CDR2: PRHDT and FYEKMQ (reference sequence). The CDR3 is 16 amino acids. V lost 1 base to trimming and J lost 1 base; unmatched junction nucleotides: 1. The CDR3 region has the DNA TGTGCCAGCAGCTTAGTACTAGCGGGGGGCACAGATACGCAGTATTTT. Amino acids: CASSLVLAGGTDTQYF.

V usage is TRBV7-3 and J usage is TRBJ2-2; TRBD1 agrees at 7 bases. V shed 5 bases, J shed 1 base, and the junction held 7 bases outside the gene matches. Germline values: CDR1 SGHTA, CDR2 FQGTGA. The length of the CDR3 is 16 residues. The CDR3 nucleotides are TGTGCCAGCAGCCTAGGGGGCAGAAAGAACACCGGGGAGCTGTTTTTT. Protein: CASSLGGRKNTGELFF.

V gene TRBV5-4 combines with J gene TRBJ2-7; D possibly corresponds to TRBD2 (5 bases). The CDR3 has 11 residues. The V gene lost 3 bases and the J gene lost 4 bases, with 5 bases spanning the gap. Germline CDR1 SGHNT, CDR2 YYREEE (reference sequence). The CDR3 DNA is TGTGCCAGCAGCTCGGGGTACGAGCAGTACTTC. It specifies CASSSGYEQYF.

The chain combines TRBV28 with TRBJ1-5; D is perhaps TRBD1 (5 bases). CDR1 is MDHEN and CDR2 is SYDVKM in the germline V gene. V lost 1 base, J lost 7 bases, and 11 bases lay in between. This CDR3 region has 14 residues. In DNA form, the CDR3 reads TGTGCCAGCAGTTTATCCAGGGACGGCCAGCCCCAGCATTTT. Protein sequence: CASSLSRDGQPQHF.

V usage is TRBV7-3 and J usage is TRBJ2-3; possible D gene TRBD2, 5 bases. The CDR3 runs to 17 residues. Looked up from germline, CDR1 is SGHTA and CDR2 is FQGTGA. Trimming cost V 5 bases and J 2 bases, with 20 bases left between them. The CDR3 nucleotides are TGTGCCAGCAGCGCGAGGAGTGGACGGGGTTACACAGATACGCAGTATTTT. Protein sequence: CASSARSGRGYTDTQYF.

The genes are TRBV27 and TRBJ2-7; 8 positions agree with TRBD1. This CDR3 contains 14 residues. Germline V CDR1 and CDR2: MNHEY, SMNVEV (reference sequence). The V and J ends lost 8 bases and 5 bases, in that order; junction bases with no gene match: 11. This CDR3 is CASGTGGFVDEQYF. The CDR3 DNA sequence: TGTGCCAGCGGAACAGGGGGATTCGTGGACGAGCAGTACTTC.

A few counts support this clone. The rearrangement links TRBV30 to TRBJ1-1, with D hard to call. V shed 0 bases and J shed 7 bases, with 12 bases lying between them. The CDR3 sequence is 13 residues long. Germline CDR1 GTSNPN, CDR2 SVGIG (reference sequence). CDR3 nucleotides: TGTGCCTGGAGTGTACGCCTAGGGAGTGAAGCTTTCTTT. Protein product: CAWSVRLGSEAFF.

The V and J genes are TRBV5-1 and TRBJ2-5; weak D call: TRBD2 (5 bases). This CDR3 is 11 amino acids long. From germline, CDR1 is SGHRS and CDR2 YFSETQ. CDR3 nucleotides: TGCGCTAGCGACTCGACGGAGACCCAGTACTTC. This sequence encodes CASDSTETQYF.

Only a few counts were recorded for this clone. The rearrangement joins TRBV7-9 to TRBJ1-2; D remains unclear. This CDR3 region has 13 residues. Germline V CDR1 and CDR2: SEHNR, FQNEAQ (reference sequence). V was shortened by 4 bases and J by 4 bases, with 10 bases between the two germline ends. The CDR3 here is CASSSLAGYGYTF. In DNA form, the CDR3 reads TGTGCCAGCAGCTCCTTAGCGGGCTATGGCTACACCTTC.

The chain carries TRBV15 and TRBJ1-3; D is unresolved. Between the trimmed V and J ends, which lost 1 base and 0 bases, there was a span of 4 bases. The CDR3 runs to 14 residues. CDR1 and CDR2 from the germline V gene are LNHNV and YYDKDF (reference sequence). The CDR3 region has the DNA TGTGCCACCAGCAGAGGGGGCTCTGGAAACACCATATATTTT. Protein product: CATSRGGSGNTIYF.

Only a few counts were recorded for this clone. The chain joins TRBV5-1 to TRBJ1-2; D ambiguous. The CDR3 contains 14 residues. V shed 1 base and J shed 5 bases, with 12 bases lying between them. CDR1 is SGHRS and CDR2 is YFSETQ in the germline V gene. This chain's CDR3 is CASSLPDARYGYTF. CDR3 coding DNA: TGCGCCAGCAGCTTGCCAGATGCTAGATATGGCTACACCTTC. Together with reference TRBV5-1 and TRBJ1-2, the CDR3 gives the full variable domain: KAGVTQTPRYLIKTRGQQVTLSCSPISGHRSVSWYQQTPGQGLQFLFEYFSETQRNKGNFPGRFSGRQFSNSRSEMNVSTLELGDSALYLCASSLPDARYGYTFGSGTRLTVV.

This chain links TRBV2 with TRBJ2-7, with TRBD2 matching 8 bases. Trimming took 4 bases from V and 9 from J; bases not matched to a gene: 11. The V gene's germline CDR1 is SNHLY and CDR2 FYNNEI. This CDR3 region has 14 residues. For the CDR3, the DNA is TGTGCCAGCAGTGGTAGCGGGATGTTTACGGCGCAGTACTTC. This sequence encodes CASSGSGMFTAQYF.